This T cell receptor (beta chain) originates from a study of blood T cell repertoires in COVID-19. Turning to the study itself: Material from acute and convalescent COVID-19 was sourced from the United States, Italy and Spain. T cells, B-cell-depleted T cells, or PBMCs supplied cDNA or gDNA.

This clone came up many times. Per the study methods: Using reference gene primer amplification, nucleated cell counts were estimated. Clones were sequenced by immunoSEQ multiplex PCR, and TCRdb holds only the in-frame ones, with some missing. V and J calls and clone size are copied from that table; D and trimming were computed from the DNA. The sample comprises a few hundred thousand clones, about 85% of which are singletons, and around 3.7% rests with the top ten. The sequence was collected from a woman between 45 and 65 years old with active or convalescent COVID-19. The sample taken for sequencing was peripheral blood.

The chain's CDR3 is CASSQAANYGYTF. CDR3 coding DNA: TGTGCCAGCAGCCAGGCAGCTAACTATGGCTACACCTTC. The chain couples TRBV3-1 (or the pseudogene TRBV3-2) to TRBJ1-2; D is unresolved. This CDR3 spans 13 amino acids. CDR1 and CDR2 (germline): LGHDT, YNNKEL (reference sequence). V was clipped by 3 bases and J by 0 bases, with 5 bases between them.